This T cell receptor beta chain was documented in a study of regulatory T cells in long-lasting Graves disease. Study conclusions and caveats: Persistent disease preferred TRBV28, TRBJ1-2 and TRBJ2-5.

To note about this clonotype: Its matching antigen is unknown. An end of the junction differs from the germline gene, which may be a read error.

Assembly of TCR beta libraries relied on iRepertoire HTBI primers together with Arm-PCR of CDR3 regions. TCRdb analysed the multiplex PCR reads with MiXCR anew, one entry per CDR3 protein. The sample lists fewer than 550,000 distinct CDR3 sequences, roughly 21% occurring once. The time point here: persistent/refractory GD, antithyroid drugs over 5 years with positive TRAb. From RNA extracted from PBMCs, the TCR library was made. Germline V lookup: CDR1 SGHKS, CDR2 YYEKEE (reference sequence). This CDR3 is built from 15 residues. The chain has TRBV5-5 and TRBJ2-5, with 7 positions matching TRBD1. The receptor was isolated from a female donor with Graves disease. Here the sequenced sample was peripheral blood mononuclear cells (PBMCs), taken when the disease was refractory, from a patient treated with antithyroid drugs. The DNA of the CDR3 is TGCGCCAGCAGCTTGGGGCAGGGACAGAAAGAGACCCAGTACTTC. Encoded protein: CASSLGQGQKETQYF.